Described below is a single T cell receptor (beta chain) sequence and its context. The antigen is undetermined. Possible read error: a much larger clone is one base away. This CDR3 has 13 amino acids. Germline V gene sequence: CDR1 MGHRA, CDR2 YSYEKL. Carrying unique molecular identifiers, the cDNA also gained a universal primer site through template switching. TCRdb re-derived calls from the 5' RACE reads in MiXCR, one entry per CDR3 protein. Of a few hundred thousand distinct CDR3 sequences in the sample, about 8.9% were seen once. The sample originates from a study of identical twins. Study-level findings and limits: In cord blood, abundant beta clonotypes had fewer insertions; memory showed no trend. Modeled out-of-frame TCR alpha sharing in monozygotic twins fell below observed levels. Beta out-of-frame twin sharing showed a weaker excess.

These data also formed part of another study, on yellow fever vaccine responses in identical twins.

The genes are TRBV4-1 and TRBJ1-1; perhaps TRBD1 as D (5 bases). This clonotype was sampled from a woman aged 18 to 35 in good health. What was sequenced was memory (CD45RO+) T cells sorted from blood. CDR3 amino acids: CSSSQGAYTEAFF. As DNA, the CDR3 is TGCTCCAGCAGCCAAGGGGCCTACACTGAAGCTTTCTTT.